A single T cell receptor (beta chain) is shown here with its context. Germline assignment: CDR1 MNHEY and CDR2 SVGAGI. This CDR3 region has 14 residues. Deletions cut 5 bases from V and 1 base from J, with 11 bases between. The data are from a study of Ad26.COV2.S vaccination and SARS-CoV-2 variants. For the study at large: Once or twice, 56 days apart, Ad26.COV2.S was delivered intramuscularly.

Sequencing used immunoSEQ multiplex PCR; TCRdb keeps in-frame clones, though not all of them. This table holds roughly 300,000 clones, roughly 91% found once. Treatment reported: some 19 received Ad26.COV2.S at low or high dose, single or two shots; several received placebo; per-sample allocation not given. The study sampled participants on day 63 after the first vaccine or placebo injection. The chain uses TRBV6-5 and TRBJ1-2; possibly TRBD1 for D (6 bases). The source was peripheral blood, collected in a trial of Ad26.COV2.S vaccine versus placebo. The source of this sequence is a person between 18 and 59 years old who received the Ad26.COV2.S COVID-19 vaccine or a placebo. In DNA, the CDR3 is TGTGCCAGCAGTCAGAACAGGGATAACTATGGCTACACCTTC. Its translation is CASSQNRDNYGYTF.